The clone carrying this TCR beta chain was observed many times. Its antigen remains unidentified. The data were taken from a study of Graves' ophthalmopathy and Graves' hyperthyroidism. CDR1 and CDR2 (germline): DFQATT, SNEGSKA (reference sequence). J lost 0 bases, V lost 7 bases, and 8 bases had no gene match. This CDR3 spans 14 amino acids. Findings of the study overall: Thyroid clonotypes that were expanded above 0.001 frequency mostly also appeared in blood.

The TCR beta CDR3 regions underwent amplification from RNA transcripts. The library came from an HTBI-primed first-round RT-PCR and a second-round multiplex PCR. In TCRdb, the multiplex PCR reads were re-called with MiXCR into one record per CDR3 protein. The sample carries roughly 1.1 million distinct CDR3 sequences, around a third recorded once. The study excluded patients with other autoimmune diseases, uncontrolled infections, pregnancy or lactation. The chain recombines TRBV20-1 with TRBJ2-7; 8 bases line up with TRBD1. The source of this sequence is an adult man with Graves' hyperthyroidism. The specimen was peripheral blood or thyroid tissue (not recorded which). CDR3 in amino acids: CSVVTGANSYEQYF. The CDR3 nucleotides are TGCAGTGTGGTGACAGGGGCGAACTCCTACGAGCAGTACTTC.